This entry lists 25 T cell receptor beta chains sequenced from one sample in a study of T cell responses to AZD1222 COVID-19 vaccine. This table comes from immunoSEQ multiplex PCR, and its TCRdb copy is limited to in-frame clones, with some not included. Of about 260,000 clones in the sample, 85% to 95% were seen once. Sequenced material: peripheral blood, taken on day 0 of AZD1222 vaccination. The receptor source for this set is an adult in good health.

The gene calls are TRBV7-2 and TRBJ2-2; D is unclear. Trimming removed 4 bases from V and 0 bases from J, with 6 bases in between. CDR1 and CDR2 (germline): SGHTA, FQGNSA. This CDR3 has 14 residues. In DNA form, the CDR3 reads TGTGCCAGCAGCTCGGGTGCGAACACCGGGGAGCTGTTTTTT. It specifies CASSSGANTGELFF.

V is TRBV24-1 and J is TRBJ2-1; 9 positions agree with TRBD1. V lost 2 bases and J lost 8; bases outside the gene matches: 6. Per the germline V gene, CDR1 is KGHDR and CDR2 is SFDVKD. CDR3 length: 15 amino acids. The CDR3 is CATSDSPDRGYEQFF. In DNA form, the CDR3 reads TGTGCCACCAGTGATTCCCCGGACAGGGGATATGAGCAGTTCTTC.

DNA for the CDR3: TGTGCCAGTAGTATAGGGGGGGGGCTCTACTACGAGCAGTACTTC. Translated: CASSIGGGLYYEQYF. This chain joins TRBV19 and TRBJ2-7; a possible D gene is TRBD2 (7 bases). Germline V gene lookup returns CDR1 LNHDA and CDR2 SQIVND (reference sequence). V was cut by 1 base and J by 3 bases, with 13 bases left in between. This CDR3 is built from 15 residues.

In DNA, the CDR3 is TGCGCCAGCAGCCAAGATAGGGTGCCGCGACAGGGGTCCTCTGGAAACACCATATATTTT. Translation gives CASSQDRVPRQGSSGNTIYF. The chain has TRBV4-3 and TRBJ1-3; 8 bases are shared with TRBD1. Germline V CDR1 and CDR2: LGHNA, YSLEER. Losses at the gene ends were 0 bases for V and 0 bases for J; bases not matched to a gene: 13. The CDR3 runs 20 residues.

This clone has a single count. The chain recombines TRBV3-1 (or the pseudogene TRBV3-2) with TRBJ1-1; a possible D gene is TRBD1 (5 bases). Trimming removed 1 base from V and 4 bases from J, with 10 bases in between. CDR3 length: 14 amino acids. Per germline, CDR1 LGHDT and CDR2 YNNKEL (reference sequence). CDR3 protein: CASSQALQGTEAFF. Written as DNA, the CDR3 is TGTGCCAGCAGCCAAGCGCTTCAGGGCACTGAAGCTTTCTTT.

The chain is built from TRBV12-3 or TRBV12-4 and TRBJ2-3; D unclear. V dropped 1 base and J dropped 3 bases, with 5 bases sitting between them. This CDR3 is 13 amino acids long. The CDR3 region has the DNA TGTGCCAGCAGTTTAGTGAGGACAGATACGCAGTATTTT. Amino acid sequence: CASSLVRTDTQYF.

V gene TRBV12-1 combines with J gene TRBJ1-1. TRBV12-1 is a recognized pseudogene. The CDR3 extends over 13 amino acids. Here the CDR3 reads CASSPGVGTEAFF. The DNA for the CDR3 is TGTGCCAGCAGCCCCGGGGTTGGCACTGAAGCTTTCTTT.

The J gene is TRBJ2-5, the V gene TRBV18, with TRBD1 matching 7 bases. V shed 9 bases and J 4 bases; nucleotides not matched to a gene: 8. The CDR3 consists of 13 residues. CDR1 KGHSH and CDR2 LQKENI come from the germline V gene. The CDR3, as DNA: TGTGCCAGTCTACGGGACAGTGGAGAGACCCAGTACTTC. It is translated as CASLRDSGETQYF.

The CDR3 spells CASSSTTGGTDTQYF. The CDR3, as DNA: TGCGCCAGCAGCTCCACGACGGGGGGCACAGATACGCAGTATTTT. The chain is built from TRBV5-1 and TRBJ2-3; maybe TRBD2 (6 bases). The CDR3 loop spans 15 amino acids. Looked up from germline, CDR1 is SGHRS and CDR2 is YFSETQ. Trimming stripped 3 bases from V and 1 base from J, with 12 bases between.

V usage is TRBV28 and J usage is TRBJ1-5; 9 bases align to TRBD1. With 3 bases clipped from V and 0 bases from J, the junction kept 6 bases outside the gene matches. The CDR3 has 17 residues. Germline assignment: CDR1 MDHEN and CDR2 SYDVKM. CDR3 sequence (DNA): TGTGCCAGCAGTTTGAGGACAGGGGCCCTTAGCAATCAGCCCCAGCATTTT. Protein: CASSLRTGALSNQPQHF.

The chain recombines TRBV20-1 with TRBJ2-1, with no clear D. Germline values: CDR1 DFQATT, CDR2 SNEGSKA (reference sequence). The V end was cut by 4 bases, the J end by 7 bases, with 8 bases between. This CDR3 contains 11 residues. CDR3 DNA: TGCAGTGCTACTCCTAGAAATGAGCAGTTCTTC. It specifies CSATPRNEQFF.

The rearrangement links TRBV28 to TRBJ2-7, with 10 bases that match TRBD1. CDR1 MDHEN and CDR2 SYDVKM come from the germline V gene. Trimming removed 6 bases from V and 3 bases from J; junction bases left unmatched: 11. There are 16 residues in the CDR3. The CDR3 DNA reads as TGTGCCAGCAGGCGGTGGGGACAGGGGCCCTTCTACGAGCAGTACTTC. Its translation: CASRRWGQGPFYEQYF.

CDR3 nucleotide sequence: TGTGCCAGCAGGACGACAAGACAAAGCACAGATACGCAGTATTTT. It encodes CASRTTRQSTDTQYF. The V and J genes are TRBV2 and TRBJ2-3; no clear D. Trimming shortened V by 6 bases and J by 0 bases, and 13 bases separated the two germline ends. The germline V gene has CDR1 SNHLY and CDR2 FYNNEI. The CDR3 extends over 15 amino acids.

This clone was found once. The chain has TRBV28 and TRBJ2-3; 9 nucleotides agree with TRBD2. The CDR3 is 13 residues long. V was pared by 2 bases and J by 10 bases, with 4 bases of the junction left unmatched. Germline loops: CDR1 MDHEN, CDR2 SYDVKM. The CDR3 nucleotides are TGTGCCAGCAGTTTAGTAGCGGGAGTCGCGCAGTATTTT. Amino acids: CASSLVAGVAQYF.

This CDR3 is CASSLTVNYNEQFF. DNA of the CDR3: TGTGCCAGCAGCTTAACAGTAAACTACAATGAGCAGTTCTTC. V is TRBV13 and J is TRBJ2-1, with no clear D. The CDR3 is 14 amino acids. CDR1 is PRHDT and CDR2 is FYEKMQ in the germline V gene (reference sequence). V dropped 2 bases and J dropped 3 bases, with 8 bases sitting between them. The full variable domain, with the rest looked up from reference TRBV13 and TRBJ2-1, is AAGVIQSPRHLIKEKRETATLKCYPIPRHDTVYWYQQGPGQDPQFLISFYEKMQSDKGSIPDRFSAQQFSDYHSELNMSSLELGDSALYFCASSLTVNYNEQFFGPGTRLTVL.

The chain has TRBV4-1 and TRBJ2-1, with D perhaps TRBD1 (6 bases). The V gene's germline CDR1 is MGHRA and CDR2 YSYEKL. V lost 1 base, J lost 8 bases, and 18 bases lay in between. This CDR3 spans 16 amino acids. The CDR3 here is CASSQGLGRGNYEQFF. CDR3 sequence (DNA): TGCGCCAGCAGCCAAGGTCTGGGTAGGGGGAACTATGAGCAGTTCTTC.

The V gene is TRBV3-1 (or the pseudogene TRBV3-2), the J gene TRBJ2-7, with TRBD2 matching 7 bases. Per germline, CDR1 LGHDT and CDR2 YNNKEL (reference sequence). CDR3 length: 17 residues. The V segment lost 5 bases and the J segment 0 bases; nucleotides outside the gene matches: 13. The CDR3, as DNA: TGTGCCAGCAGCGGCGGGGGATCTACCCTCTTCTCCTACGAGCAGTACTTC. Protein: CASSGGGSTLFSYEQYF.

The chain carries TRBV5-4 and TRBJ2-1, with 11 bases aligning to TRBD2. With V trimmed by 3 bases and J by 3 bases, 5 bases remained unmatched. This CDR3 contains 16 residues. Germline CDR1 and CDR2: SGHNT and YYREEE (reference sequence). CDR3 protein: CASSSGTSGHYNEQFF. The CDR3 DNA sequence: TGTGCCAGCAGCTCCGGGACTAGCGGTCACTACAATGAGCAGTTCTTC.

The gene calls are TRBV6-5 and TRBJ1-2; 8 bases map to TRBD1. Per the germline V gene, CDR1 is MNHEY and CDR2 is SVGAGI. The ends lost 6 bases at V and 8 bases at J; junction bases unmatched: 5. The CDR3 has 12 residues. The DNA for the CDR3 is TGTGCCAGCAGGGACAGGGAGAGAGGCTACACCTTC. Its translation: CASRDRERGYTF.

This clone was seen once. The V and J genes are TRBV13 and TRBJ2-2; D ambiguous. CDR3 size: 16 residues. V was pared by 5 bases and J by 6 bases, with 19 bases between. CDR1 is PRHDT, CDR2 FYEKMQ, per germline (reference sequence). The CDR3 sequence is CASSPRGDRGPGELFF. The CDR3 DNA follows: TGTGCCAGCAGCCCCCGAGGTGACCGTGGCCCCGGGGAGCTGTTTTTT.

V gene TRBV7-2 combines with J gene TRBJ2-2; D is ambiguous. The germline V gene has CDR1 SGHTA and CDR2 FQGNSA. The CDR3 is made up of 14 amino acids. V was clipped by 2 bases and J by 1 base, with 5 bases between them. The CDR3 is CASSLSRNTGELFF. The CDR3 DNA reads TGTGCCAGCAGCTTATCTCGGAACACCGGGGAGCTGTTTTTT. Complete variable domain (other parts from reference TRBV7-2 and TRBJ2-2): GAGVSQSPSNKVTEKGKDVELRCDPISGHTALYWYRQSLGQGLEFLIYFQGNSAPDKSGLPSDRFSAERTGGSVSTLTIQRTQQEDSAVYLCASSLSRNTGELFFGEGSRLTVL.

J is TRBJ1-4 and V is TRBV28; D unresolved. Germline CDR1 is MDHEN and CDR2 is SYDVKM. V lost 5 bases to trimming and J lost 0 bases, with 16 bases between them. The CDR3 runs to 17 residues. The CDR3 is CASSPQSGWATNEKLFF. For the CDR3, the DNA is TGTGCCAGCAGTCCCCAATCCGGCTGGGCAACTAATGAAAAACTGTTTTTT.

This clone was counted a single time. The rearrangement uses TRBV4-1 and TRBJ2-7, with no clear D. CDR1 MGHRA and CDR2 YSYEKL come from the germline V gene. V was shortened by 2 bases and J by 3 bases, with 11 bases between the two germline ends. The CDR3 loop spans 14 amino acids. CDR3: CASSQPGKSYEQYF. CDR3 coding DNA: TGCGCCAGCAGCCAACCCGGAAAGAGCTACGAGCAGTACTTC.

The J gene is TRBJ1-4, the V gene TRBV7-9; 9 bases match TRBD1. Trimming removed 5 bases from V and 5 bases from J; junction bases left unmatched: 6. The CDR3 runs 15 residues. Germline CDR1 SEHNR, CDR2 FQNEAQ (reference sequence). The CDR3 reads CASSPLQGANEKLFF. The CDR3 bases are TGTGCCAGCAGCCCTTTACAGGGGGCGAATGAAAAACTGTTTTTT.

The chain carries TRBV9 and TRBJ2-2; 16 bases align to TRBD2. CDR1 and CDR2 from the germline V gene are SGDLS and YYNGEE. This CDR3 has 17 amino acids. V lost 4 bases and J lost 10; bases outside the gene matches: 10. For the CDR3, the DNA is TGTGCCAGCAGCTCCCGGGGGACTAGCGGGGGGGCCGAGGAGCTGTTTTTT. Residues: CASSSRGTSGGAEELFF.